These 26 T cell receptor beta chains came from one sample sequenced in a study of blood T cells in healthy people across ages. A J-beta primer mix and a sample-barcoded 5' primer were used in a second PCR of about 7 to 12 cycles. Each CDR3 protein is one row after TCRdb ran MiXCR on the 5' RACE reads. The sample has approximately 580,000 distinct CDR3 sequences; 20% to 30% are singletons. Another study also made use of these data, one on T cells of mothers and their children.

The specimen was blood. All receptors come from a boy aged 5 to 17 in good health.

CDR3 DNA sequence: TGTGCCAGCAGTGACGGTGGGTCTGAAGCTTTCTTT. It codes for CASSDGGSEAFF. V is TRBV25-1 and J is TRBJ1-1; D is ambiguous. Germline V gene sequence: CDR1 MGHDK, CDR2 SYGVNS. The CDR3 extends over 12 amino acids. V was shortened by 3 bases and J by 6 bases, with 8 bases between the two germline ends.

The table lists this clonotype with a few counts. The conserved phenylalanine or tryptophan normally closing the CDR3 is absent here, so this likely arose from a read error. The gene calls are TRBV6-2 or TRBV6-3 and TRBJ2-5; no definite D call. The J call is in doubt because the DNA end fits TRBJ2-1 better. The CDR3 sequence is 12 residues long. From germline, CDR1 is MNHEY and CDR2 SVGEGT. This CDR3 reads CASSYGYNEQFL. The CDR3 DNA is TGTGCCAGCAGTTACGGTTACAATGAGCAGTTCCTC.

The V and J genes are TRBV5-1 and TRBJ2-3, with TRBD1 as a possible D gene (6 bases). Germline CDR1 is SGHRS and CDR2 is YFSETQ. The CDR3 covers 14 residues. V lost 2 bases and J lost 3, with 10 bases in between. The CDR3 DNA follows: TGCGCCAGCAGCTTACAGGGAATTACAGATACGCAGTATTTT. Translated, it gives CASSLQGITDTQYF.

This clonotype has only a few counts. The chain has TRBV9 and TRBJ2-5; D remains ambiguous. The better agreement between TRBJ2-1 and the DNA end casts doubt on the J call. The CDR3 has 13 residues. Germline values: CDR1 SGDLS, CDR2 YYNGEE. The CDR3 sequence is CASSESSFGEQFF. CDR3 nucleotides: TGTGCCAGCAGCGAAAGTAGTTTTGGGGAGCAGTTCTTC.

There are a few counts of this clonotype. The chain links TRBV20-1 to TRBJ2-5, with a tentative D call TRBD1 (5 bases). The V end lost 6 bases, the J end lost 4 bases, and 18 bases lay between the germline ends. There are 14 residues in the CDR3. Germline values: CDR1 DFQATT, CDR2 SNEGSKA (reference sequence). CDR3 sequence: CSATERQPVETQYF. DNA of the CDR3: TGCAGTGCCACTGAGCGACAGCCCGTAGAGACCCAGTACTTC.

This clonotype has only a few counts. The chain is built from TRBV21-1 and TRBJ2-7. TRBV21-1 is labeled a pseudogene. The CDR3 covers 15 residues. CDR3 sequence: CASSKGGWNSYEQYF. The CDR3, as DNA: TGTGCCAGCAGCAAAGGTGGATGGAACTCCTACGAGCAGTACTTC.

This chain connects TRBV12-3 or TRBV12-4 to TRBJ2-5; TRBD2 agrees at 12 bases. Trimming removed 5 bases from V and 2 bases from J; junction bases left unmatched: 0. The CDR3 is made up of 14 amino acids. The DNA of the CDR3 is TGTGCCAGCAGTACTAGCGGGGGGCAAGAGACCCAGTACTTC. This sequence encodes CASSTSGGQETQYF.

The CDR3 is CAISEIGDEQYF. In DNA form, the CDR3 reads TGTGCCATCAGTGAGATTGGGGACGAGCAGTACTTC. The V call is TRBV10-3, the J call TRBJ2-5; D ambiguous. The J call is doubtful: the DNA matches TRBJ2-7 better. CDR3 size: 12 residues. The V gene's germline CDR1 is ENHRY and CDR2 SYGVKD.

This clonotype showed up just a few times. V gene TRBV12-5 combines with J gene TRBJ2-5; maybe TRBD1 (5 bases). The V gene lost 5 bases and the J gene lost 5 bases, with 12 bases spanning the gap. The CDR3 contains 13 residues. Germline lookup yields CDR1 LGHNT and CDR2 FRNRAP. CDR3 nucleotide sequence: TGTGCTAGTGGTCCGGACATGGGGGAGACCCAGTACTTC. Residues: CASGPDMGETQYF. Supplemented by reference TRBV12-5 and TRBJ2-5, the full variable domain reads DARVTQTPRHKVTEMGQEVTMRCQPILGHNTVFWYRQTMMQGLELLAYFRNRAPLDDSGMPKDRFSAEMPDATLATLKIQPSEPRDSAVYFCASGPDMGETQYFGPGTRLLVL.

A word on this clonotype: The junction shows a germline mismatch at one end, possibly a read error. The J gene is TRBJ2-1, the V gene TRBV6-2 or TRBV6-3, with D possibly being TRBD1 (5 bases). Per germline, CDR1 MNHEY and CDR2 SVGEGT. The CDR3 runs to 12 residues. CDR3 residues: CASRPGLNEQLF. In DNA form, the CDR3 reads TGTGCCAGCAGACCAGGGTTAAATGAGCAGCTCTTC.

Only a few counts were recorded for this clonotype. The genes are TRBV5-1 and TRBJ2-3; 8 nucleotides match TRBD1. The CDR3 has 14 amino acids. V trimming: 5 bases; J trimming: 8 bases; junction bases outside the gene matches: 10. In germline, CDR1 is SGHRS, CDR2 YFSETQ. CDR3 residues: CASRPDRVPGTQYF. The CDR3, as DNA: TGCGCCAGCAGGCCGGACAGGGTACCAGGTACGCAGTATTTT.

This clonotype was observed a handful of times. The chain joins TRBV7-2 to TRBJ2-3, with D maybe TRBD1 (7 bases). The CDR3 spans 15 residues. Trimming removed 5 bases from V and 2 bases from J, with 14 bases in between. Looked up from germline, CDR1 is SGHTA and CDR2 is FQGNSA. The CDR3 here is CASSEAGQYTDTQYF. DNA of the CDR3: TGTGCCAGCAGCGAGGCGGGACAGTACACAGATACGCAGTATTTT.

This clonotype was detected only a few times. The chain couples TRBV7-9 to TRBJ1-1; D ambiguous. Looked up from germline, CDR1 is SEHNR and CDR2 is FQNEAQ (reference sequence). Trimming removed 5 bases at V and 1 base at J, with 8 bases between. The length of the CDR3 is 13 residues. The CDR3, as DNA: TGTGCCAGCAGCCCACGTTCGAACACTGAAGCTTTCTTT. Translation gives CASSPRSNTEAFF. The complete variable domain, with remaining parts taken from reference TRBV7-9 and TRBJ1-1, reads DTGVSQNPRHKITKRGQNVTFRCDPISEHNRLYWYRQTLGQGPEFLTYFQNEAQLEKSRLLSDRFSAERPKGSFSTLEIQRTEQGDSAMYLCASSPRSNTEAFFGQGTRLTVV.

The V gene is TRBV28, the J gene TRBJ2-4; 8 bases line up with TRBD2. CDR1 and CDR2 from the germline V gene are MDHEN and SYDVKM. The V gene end was trimmed by 6 bases and the J gene end by 3 bases; junction bases not matched to a gene: 10. The length of the CDR3 is 16 residues. CDR3 region: CASSPEREKVKNIQYF. The CDR3 DNA follows: TGTGCCAGCAGCCCCGAGCGGGAGAAGGTCAAAAACATTCAGTACTTC.

This clonotype was seen a handful of times. The gene calls are TRBV27 and TRBJ2-1, with D tentatively TRBD1 (6 bases). Germline lookup yields CDR1 MNHEY and CDR2 SMNVEV (reference sequence). CDR3 length: 14 amino acids. Trimming stripped 7 bases from V and 3 bases from J, with 13 bases between. CDR3 nucleotides: TGTGCCAGCAAGCCCGGGACAATCTACAATGAGCAGTTCTTC. Encoded protein: CASKPGTIYNEQFF.

Regarding this clonotype: One junction end disagrees with the germline gene, perhaps due to a read error. The CDR3 coding sequence is TGCAGTGCTAGGCGGGGGACACGTAACACTGAACCTTTCTTT. The encoded protein is CSARRGTRNTEPFF. The J gene is TRBJ1-1, the V gene TRBV20-1; D might be TRBD1 (6 bases). The germline gives CDR1 DFQATT, CDR2 SNEGSKA (reference sequence). This CDR3 region has 14 residues.

This clonotype was recorded a few times. This chain joins TRBV7-2 and TRBJ2-5; 11 bases are a match to TRBD2. V lost 11 bases, J lost 3 bases, and 8 bases stayed unmatched. Germline CDR1 reads SGHTA; CDR2 reads FQGNSA. The CDR3 sequence is 14 residues long. The CDR3 coding sequence is TGTGCCTCCCGCACTAGCGGGGGAAAAGAGACCCAGTACTTC. It codes for CASRTSGGKETQYF.

This chain joins TRBV27 and TRBJ2-7, with D perhaps matching TRBD2 (5 bases). The length of the CDR3 is 14 residues. Germline loops: CDR1 MNHEY, CDR2 SMNVEV (reference sequence). V was trimmed by 2 bases and J by 6 bases, leaving 14 bases between them. The CDR3 here is CASSLRGSEFEQYF. The CDR3 DNA sequence: TGTGCCAGCAGTTTAAGAGGGTCGGAATTCGAGCAGTACTTC.

Only a few counts were recorded for this clonotype. J is TRBJ2-4 and V is TRBV4-2; D is unclear. The germline gives CDR1 LGHNA, CDR2 YNFKEQ. There are 15 residues in the CDR3. V lost 0 bases and J lost 1, with 7 bases in between. CDR3 in amino acids: CASSQDLNAKNIQYF. CDR3 nucleotide sequence: TGTGCCAGCAGCCAAGATCTTAATGCCAAAAACATTCAGTACTTC.

Only a few counts were recorded for this clonotype. This chain connects TRBV20-1 to TRBJ2-1, with 10 bases aligning to TRBD1. This CDR3 is 15 amino acids long. Looked up from germline, CDR1 is DFQATT and CDR2 is SNEGSKA (reference sequence). V trimming: 3 bases; J trimming: 7 bases; junction bases outside the gene matches: 9. In nucleotides, the CDR3 is TGCAGTGCTAGTAAGGGGACAGGGGCGACAAATGAGCAGTTCTTC. Protein product: CSASKGTGATNEQFF.

The rearrangement joins TRBV3-1 to TRBJ1-3; TRBD1 matches 7 bases. This CDR3 region has 16 residues. V gave up 4 bases and J gave up 2 bases; unmatched junction bases: 8. Germline assignment: CDR1 LGHDT and CDR2 YNNKEL (reference sequence). CDR3 DNA sequence: TGTGCCAGCAGCCCGGAGGGGGCGACACCTGGAAACACCATATATTTT. Its protein product is CASSPEGATPGNTIYF.

Comment on this clonotype: The CDR3 ends on some other residue instead of the conserved phenylalanine or tryptophan, so this is likely a read error. This chain connects TRBV5-5 to TRBJ1-1; D is undetermined. CDR3 length: 11 amino acids. The ends were cut back, 4 bases at V and 5 bases at J, with 6 bases in the middle. Germline V lookup: CDR1 SGHKS, CDR2 YYEKEE (reference sequence). CDR3 in amino acids: CASSPNTEAFI. The CDR3 region has the DNA TGTGCCAGCAGCCCGAATACTGAAGCTTTCATT.

This clonotype came up a few times. V is TRBV12-3 or TRBV12-4 and J is TRBJ2-3, with a possible D match to TRBD1 (6 bases). V lost 5 bases and J 2 bases, leaving 14 bases between the germline ends. There are 15 residues in the CDR3. The CDR3 coding sequence is TGTGCCAGCAGTAAGGGACAATCCAACACAGATACGCAGTATTTT. Encoded protein: CASSKGQSNTDTQYF.

The rearrangement joins TRBV13 to TRBJ2-7; 7 bases are shared with TRBD2. The CDR3 has 17 amino acids. V dropped 3 bases and J dropped 2; count of bases not matched to a gene: 13. Germline loops: CDR1 PRHDT, CDR2 FYEKMQ (reference sequence). CDR3 in DNA: TGTGCCAGCAGCTTGGAGGCGGGGGAAAGACAACCCTACGAGCAGTACTTC. Its protein is CASSLEAGERQPYEQYF.

V usage is TRBV6-1 and J usage is TRBJ2-5, with 8 bases lining up with TRBD2. Germline-derived CDR1 and CDR2 are MNHNS and SASEGT. This CDR3 contains 15 residues. J lost 7 bases, V lost 1 base, and 8 bases had no gene match. The DNA for the CDR3 is TGTGCCAGCAGTGAAGAATACGGGACTAGTGGGACCCAGTACTTC. Translating gives CASSEEYGTSGTQYF.

This clonotype was recorded many times. CDR3 bases: TGTGCCAGCAGCTTAGTCGCCGGGAACACTGAAGCTTTCTTT. Residues: CASSLVAGNTEAFF. V is TRBV7-9 and J is TRBJ1-1, with D unclear. Trimming removed 1 base at V and 1 base at J, with 7 bases between. Germline V gene data show CDR1 as SEHNR and CDR2 as FQNEAQ (reference sequence). CDR3 length: 14 residues.